What follows are 12 T cell receptor beta chains derived from one specimen sequenced in a study of response to subunit inactivated influenza vaccine. MiXCR, run by TCRdb on the RT-PCR reads, gives a single entry per CDR3 protein. The table lists some 540,000 distinct CDR3 sequences, approximately 20% of them singletons. These same data were also listed under a study on T cells expressing NK-cell markers. That investigation notes: Researchers built TCR beta cDNA using 5'RACE template switching with UMIs.

The material sequenced was CD4+ T cells sorted from PBMCs, taken roughly 12 days after vaccination. These receptors were collected from a man in his fifties or sixties who received an inactivated influenza vaccine.

This clonotype was observed a handful of times. This chain joins TRBV7-2 and TRBJ2-2; TRBD1 might be the D (6 bases). V was pared by 5 bases and J by 5 bases, with 9 bases between. CDR1 is SGHTA and CDR2 is FQGNSA in the germline V gene. The CDR3 extends over 13 amino acids. CDR3 in DNA: TGTGCCAGCAGCGTAACAGGGACCGGGGAGCTGTTTTTT. Its translation is CASSVTGTGELFF. Using reference TRBV7-2 and TRBJ2-2 for the parts outside the CDR3, the full variable domain is GAGVSQSPSNKVTEKGKDVELRCDPISGHTALYWYRQSLGQGLEFLIYFQGNSAPDKSGLPSDRFSAERTGGSVSTLTIQRTQQEDSAVYLCASSVTGTGELFFGEGSRLTVL.

This clonotype was recorded a few times. The chain has TRBV4-2 and TRBJ2-7; D is undetermined. Trimming shortened V by 0 bases and J by 1 base, and 7 bases separated the two germline ends. The CDR3 contains 14 residues. Germline lookup yields CDR1 LGHNA and CDR2 YNFKEQ. The CDR3, as DNA: TGTGCCAGCAGCCAAGAGGAGAGGTCCTACGAGCAGTACTTC. Translating gives CASSQEERSYEQYF.

This chain connects TRBV14 to TRBJ1-1; TRBD1 is a possible D gene (6 bases). From germline, CDR1 is SGHDN and CDR2 FVKESK. Trimming cost V 5 bases and J 3 bases, with 22 bases left between them. CDR3 size: 17 residues. The CDR3 nucleotides read TGTGCCAGCAGCAACAAACAGGGATGGTACAGTCACACTGAAGCTTTCTTT. Translation gives CASSNKQGWYSHTEAFF. The entire variable domain, with the rest obtained from reference TRBV14 and TRBJ1-1, is as follows: EAGVTQFPSHSVIEKGQTVTLRCDPISGHDNLYWYRRVMGKEIKFLLHFVKESKQDESGMPNNRFLAERTGGTYSTLKVQPAELEDSGVYFCASSNKQGWYSHTEAFFGQGTRLTVV.

This clonotype has just a few counts. The chain uses TRBV9 and TRBJ1-2, with a tentative D call TRBD1 (6 bases). CDR3 length: 15 residues. Germline V gene lookup returns CDR1 SGDLS and CDR2 YYNGEE. Trimming took 1 base from V and 5 from J, leaving 15 bases between them. Here the CDR3 DNA reads TGTGCCAGCAGCGTAAGGGGGGCAAGTTCGTATGGCTACACCTTC. This translates into CASSVRGASSYGYTF.

A word on this clonotype: This may be a read error: a much more frequent sequence differs by one nucleotide. This chain links TRBV5-1 with TRBJ2-5; either TRBD1 or TRBD2 may supply D (5 bases each). Germline CDR1 SGHRS, CDR2 YFSETQ. This CDR3 contains 15 residues. Trimming stripped 8 bases from V and 1 base from J, with 18 bases between. This CDR3 is CASVTRGRTQETQYF. DNA for the CDR3: TGCGCCAGTGTGACCCGGGGCAGGACCCAAGAGACCCAGTACTTC.

The chain is built from TRBV18 and TRBJ2-4, with D possibly TRBD1 on 5 matching bases. Deletions cut 0 bases from V and 7 bases from J, with 16 bases between. The CDR3 is 16 amino acids. The germline V gene has CDR1 KGHSH and CDR2 LQKENI. CDR3 DNA: TGTGCCAGCTCACCACCTGGGGCAGGGCAGATTAACATTCAGTACTTC. Protein: CASSPPGAGQINIQYF. The complete variable domain, with remaining parts taken from reference TRBV18 and TRBJ2-4, reads NAGVMQNPRHLVRRRGQEARLRCSPMKGHSHVYWYRQLPEEGLKFMVYLQKENIIDESGMPKERFSAEFPKEGPSILRIQQVVRGDSAAYFCASSPPGAGQINIQYFGAGTRLSVL.

This clonotype was seen a few times. The chain uses TRBV24-1 and TRBJ2-1, with TRBD2 as a possible D gene (6 bases). The germline V gene encodes CDR1 KGHDR and CDR2 SFDVKD. This CDR3 has 16 amino acids. With 4 bases removed from V and 5 bases from J, the gap between germline ends came to 17 bases. The CDR3 spells CATSDPAGTDDNEQFF. In DNA form, the CDR3 reads TGTGCCACCAGTGACCCCGCGGGGACGGATGACAATGAGCAGTTCTTC.

The J gene is TRBJ2-7, the V gene TRBV7-2; tentatively, D is TRBD1 or TRBD2 (5 bases each). CDR1 SGHTA and CDR2 FQGNSA come from the germline V gene. CDR3 size: 15 residues. Trimming stripped 4 bases from V and 2 bases from J, with 15 bases between. CDR3 region: CASSSTGREAYEQYF. The CDR3 DNA sequence: TGTGCCAGCAGCTCAACGGGACGGGAAGCCTACGAGCAGTACTTC.

As regards this clonotype: This may be a read error: a much more frequent sequence differs by one nucleotide. The chain recombines TRBV5-1 with TRBJ1-1; no firm D call. CDR3 length: 13 amino acids. CDR1 SGHRS and CDR2 YFSETQ come from the germline V gene. Trimming cost V 4 bases and J 1 base, with 8 bases left between them. CDR3 loop: CASSPAQNTEAFF. CDR3 in DNA: TGCGCCAGCAGCCCGGCCCAGAACACTGAAGCTTTCTTT.

This clonotype appeared once. The chain is built from TRBV5-5 and TRBJ2-2; 8 nucleotides match TRBD1. Trimming took 0 bases from V and 1 from J; bases not matched to a gene: 2. This CDR3 has 16 amino acids. CDR1 and CDR2 from the germline V gene are SGHKS and YYEKEE (reference sequence). The CDR3 protein is CASSLAGQVNTGELFF. CDR3 nucleotides: TGTGCCAGCAGCTTGGCGGGACAGGTGAACACCGGGGAGCTGTTTTTT.

Worth noting for this clonotype: This sequence may be a read error, since a much larger clone differs from it by one base. The chain carries TRBV12-3 or TRBV12-4 and TRBJ2-1; D gene uncertain. This CDR3 contains 11 residues. V was cut by 5 bases and J by 14 bases, with 13 bases left in between. The CDR3 region has the DNA TGTGCCAGCAGTCCGGGTCTCGAGAAGTTCTTC. Amino acids: CASSPGLEKFF.

This clonotype was counted ten times or more. The gene calls are TRBV10-2 and TRBJ2-7, with 8 bases aligning to TRBD2. Germline CDR1 WSHSY, CDR2 SAAADI. The CDR3 covers 13 residues. With V trimmed by 8 bases and J by 6 bases, 9 bases remained unmatched. The CDR3 loop is CASRGTSLPEQYF. Here the CDR3 DNA reads TGCGCCAGCCGCGGGACTAGTCTTCCCGAGCAGTACTTC.